This entry concerns a single T cell receptor (beta chain). Preparing the TCRbeta library involved the use of unique molecular identifiers. Using its own MiXCR run on the PCR reads, TCRdb lists one record per CDR3 protein. This sample yields some 520,000 distinct CDR3 sequences, of which about 31% are seen a single time; 2% to 2.5% belongs to the top ten. Germline CDR1 SGHTA, CDR2 FQGNSA. Trimming pared 1 base from V and 3 bases from J, leaving 6 bases between. This CDR3 spans 13 amino acids. The data originate from a study of T-cell reconstitution after alpha-beta-depleted transplantation in children.

This chain connects TRBV7-2 to TRBJ1-2; D unresolved. The source of this sequence is a human donor who donated a stem cell graft to a child with aplastic anemia. The source was PBMCs from the stem cell graft donor, collected from the stem cell graft. The CDR3 here is CASSLGQYYGYTF. CDR3 nucleotides: TGTGCCAGCAGCTTAGGGCAGTACTATGGCTACACCTTC.